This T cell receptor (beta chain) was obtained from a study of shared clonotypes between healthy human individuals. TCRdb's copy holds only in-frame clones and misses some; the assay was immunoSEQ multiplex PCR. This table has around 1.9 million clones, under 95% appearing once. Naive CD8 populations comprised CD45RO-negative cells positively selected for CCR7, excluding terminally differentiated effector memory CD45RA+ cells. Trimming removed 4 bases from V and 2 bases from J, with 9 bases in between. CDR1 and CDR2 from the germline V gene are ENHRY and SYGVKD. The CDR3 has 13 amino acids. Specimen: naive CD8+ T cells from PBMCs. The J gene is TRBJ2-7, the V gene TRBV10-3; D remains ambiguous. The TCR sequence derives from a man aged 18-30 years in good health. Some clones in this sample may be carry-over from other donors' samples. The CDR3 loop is CAISAETTYEQYF. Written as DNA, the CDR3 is TGTGCCATCAGTGCGGAGACCACCTACGAGCAGTACTTC.